Sequencing of this TCR beta chain was carried out in a study of cytomegalovirus exposure and HLA in healthy donors. Study-wide points: The study labeled 180 or so TCR beta chains cytomegalovirus-associated.

Researchers ran the PCR with 60 Vbeta and 13 Jbeta primers. The table came from immunoSEQ multiplex PCR; TCRdb's copy has only in-frame clones and leaves some out. The sample lists over 70,000 clones, 70% to 85% occurring once. This CDR3 region has 17 residues. V lost 5 bases and J lost 7; bases outside the gene matches: 17. Per the germline V gene, CDR1 is SGHTA and CDR2 is FQGNSA. In the case of this clone: Its matching antigen is unknown.

There were likely unrecorded immune exposures, though donors were nominally healthy when sampled. The sample comprised PBMCs. The rearrangement joins TRBV7-2 to TRBJ2-7, with 10 bases fitting TRBD2. This TCR came from a man between 50 and 59 years old in good health and CMV-seropositive. The CDR3 nucleotides read TGTGCCAGCAGCCTAAGCCTATGGGCTAGCGGGAGCCGGGAGCAGTACTTC. The encoded protein is CASSLSLWASGSREQYF.